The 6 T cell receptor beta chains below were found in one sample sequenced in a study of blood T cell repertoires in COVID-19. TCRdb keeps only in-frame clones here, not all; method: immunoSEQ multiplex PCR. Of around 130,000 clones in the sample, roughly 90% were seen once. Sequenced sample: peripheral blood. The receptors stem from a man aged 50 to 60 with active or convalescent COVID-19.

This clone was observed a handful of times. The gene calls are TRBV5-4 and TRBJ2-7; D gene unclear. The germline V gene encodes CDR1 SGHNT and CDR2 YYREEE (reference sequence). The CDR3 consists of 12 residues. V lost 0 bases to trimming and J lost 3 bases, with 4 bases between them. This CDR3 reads CASSLDGYEQYF. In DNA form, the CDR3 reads TGTGCCAGCAGCTTGGACGGCTACGAGCAGTACTTC.

Here the CDR3 reads CASSLSNLHEQFF. Written as DNA, the CDR3 is TGTGCCAGCAGTTTAAGTAACCTACATGAGCAGTTCTTC. V and J are TRBV28 and TRBJ2-1; D ambiguous. V was trimmed by 2 bases and J by 8 bases, leaving 10 bases between them. The V gene's germline CDR1 is MDHEN and CDR2 SYDVKM. The CDR3 covers 13 residues.

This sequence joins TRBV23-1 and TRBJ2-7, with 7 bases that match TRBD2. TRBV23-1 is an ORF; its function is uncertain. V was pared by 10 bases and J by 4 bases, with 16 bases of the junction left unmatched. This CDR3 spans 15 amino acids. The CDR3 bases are TGCGCCACCCGACGGACGGGACTACCTTCATACGAGCAGTACTTC. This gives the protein CATRRTGLPSYEQYF.

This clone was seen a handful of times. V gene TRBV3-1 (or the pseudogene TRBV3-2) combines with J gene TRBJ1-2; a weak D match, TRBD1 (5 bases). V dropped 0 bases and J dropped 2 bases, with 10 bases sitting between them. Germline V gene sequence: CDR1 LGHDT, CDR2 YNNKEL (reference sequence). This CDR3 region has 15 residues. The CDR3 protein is CASSQDARANYGYTF. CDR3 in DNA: TGTGCCAGCAGCCAAGATGCCAGGGCGAACTATGGCTACACCTTC.

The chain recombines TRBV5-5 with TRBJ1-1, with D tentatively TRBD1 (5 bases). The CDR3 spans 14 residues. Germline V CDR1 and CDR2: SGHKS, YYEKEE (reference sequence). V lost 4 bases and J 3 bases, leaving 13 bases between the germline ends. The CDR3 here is CASSPRGVHTEAFF. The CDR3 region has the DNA TGTGCCAGCAGCCCCCGGGGGGTCCACACTGAAGCTTTCTTT.

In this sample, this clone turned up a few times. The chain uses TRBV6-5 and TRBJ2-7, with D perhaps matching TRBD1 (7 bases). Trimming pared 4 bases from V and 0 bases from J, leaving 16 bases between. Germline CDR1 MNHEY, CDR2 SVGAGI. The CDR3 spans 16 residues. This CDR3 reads CASSSRGTWSSYEQYF. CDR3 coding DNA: TGTGCCAGCAGTTCCAGGGGGACTTGGAGCTCCTACGAGCAGTACTTC.